The 15 T cell receptor beta chains given below trace back to one sample, sequenced in a study of blood T cells in healthy people across ages. Primed by a sample-barcoded 5' primer and a J-beta primer mix, a second PCR proceeded for 7 to 11 cycles. A single record per CDR3 protein comes from TCRdb applying MiXCR to the 5' RACE reads. The sample holds around 850,000 distinct CDR3 sequences, 35% to 40% seen once. The specimen sequenced was blood. These receptors all stem from a young man in good health.

The chain employs TRBV5-1 and TRBJ1-1; D is ambiguous. The CDR3 sequence is 15 residues long. Trimming took off 4 bases at V and 2 bases at J, with 15 bases between the two ends. The germline V gene has CDR1 SGHRS and CDR2 YFSETQ. The CDR3 DNA sequence: TGCGCCAGCAGCCTTTACGACGCTAAAAACACTGAAGCTTTCTTT. This translates into CASSLYDAKNTEAFF.

The chain uses TRBV7-9 and TRBJ2-1; D unclear. The CDR3 has 12 residues. V lost 3 bases and J lost 5, with 5 bases in between. CDR1 and CDR2 (germline): SEHNR, FQNEAQ (reference sequence). DNA of the CDR3: TGTGCCAGCAGCTTCGAAGACAATGAGCAGTTCTTC. This gives the protein CASSFEDNEQFF.

V and J are TRBV5-1 and TRBJ1-1, with D perhaps TRBD1 (5 bases). Between the trimmed V and J ends, which lost 0 bases and 2 bases, there was a span of 17 bases. CDR1 is SGHRS and CDR2 is YFSETQ in the germline V gene. The CDR3 is 17 residues long. The CDR3 nucleotides are TGCGCCAGCAGCTTGGTAAGCCGCCGGGACCTCAACACTGAAGCTTTCTTT. Translating gives CASSLVSRRDLNTEAFF.

The sample holds one count of this clonotype. The CDR3 coding sequence is TGCAGTGCTGGCCCCCCGACAGGATCTCAAGAGACCCAGTTCTTC. Translating it yields CSAGPPTGSQETQFF. The rearrangement links TRBV20-1 to TRBJ2-5; tentative D call: TRBD1 (6 bases). With the DNA end fitting TRBJ2-1 better, the J assignment may be wrong. The CDR3 has 15 amino acids. The germline V gene encodes CDR1 DFQATT and CDR2 SNEGSKA (reference sequence).

The gene calls are TRBV11-2 and TRBJ2-1; 10 bases map to TRBD2. V shed 5 bases and J 0 bases; nucleotides not matched to a gene: 13. CDR1 and CDR2 from the germline V gene are SGHAT and FQNNGV. The CDR3 is 19 amino acids. The CDR3 loop is CASSTPGTSDLSSYNEQFF. CDR3 in DNA: TGTGCCAGCAGCACCCCCGGGACTAGCGATCTGAGCTCCTACAATGAGCAGTTCTTC.

Concerning this clonotype: This may come from a read error, since a much larger clone is one base off. The gene calls are TRBV12-3 or TRBV12-4 and TRBJ1-5; D gene ambiguous. Trimming cost V 5 bases and J 7 bases, with 18 bases left between them. This CDR3 spans 15 amino acids. DNA for the CDR3: TGTGCCAGCAGTCTAGAGATGGTTGGTAGGCAGCCCCAGCATTTT. It specifies CASSLEMVGRQPQHF.

This chain connects TRBV6-6 to TRBJ1-3, with TRBD1 matching 8 bases. This CDR3 region has 15 residues. Germline loops: CDR1 MNHNY, CDR2 SVGAGI (reference sequence). The V gene end was trimmed by 2 bases and the J gene end by 3 bases; junction bases not matched to a gene: 3. The CDR3 DNA sequence: TGTGCCAGCAGTTACCAGGGGGCAGATGGAAACACCATATATTTT. This sequence encodes CASSYQGADGNTIYF.

This rearrangement joins TRBV30 to TRBJ2-7, with TRBD1 identical over 9 bases. CDR1 and CDR2 from the germline V gene are GTSNPN and SVGIG (reference sequence). The CDR3 has 16 residues. With V trimmed by 1 base and J by 3 bases, 10 bases remained unmatched. CDR3: CAWSDFPGQGYYEQYF. CDR3 nucleotide sequence: TGTGCCTGGAGTGATTTCCCGGGACAGGGATACTACGAGCAGTACTTC.

The V call is TRBV7-8, the J call TRBJ2-2; TRBD1 matches at 9 bases. Germline V gene lookup returns CDR1 SGHVS and CDR2 FQNEAQ. V lost 3 bases, J lost 1 base, and 12 bases stayed unmatched. The CDR3 is 19 residues long. CDR3 sequence: CASSFRDRVPDRNTGELFF. The CDR3 DNA reads as TGTGCCAGCAGCTTCCGGGACAGGGTCCCCGACCGGAACACCGGGGAGCTGTTTTTT.

This clonotype has more than one count but fewer than ten. The V gene is TRBV4-1, the J gene TRBJ2-4, with 8 bases aligning to TRBD1. Trimming cost V 4 bases and J 0 bases; bases outside gene matches: 5. This CDR3 spans 16 amino acids. Germline V CDR1 and CDR2: MGHRA, YSYEKL. CDR3 nucleotide sequence: TGCGCCAGCAGCCTCGGGACAGGAGTAGCCAAAAACATTCAGTACTTC. Translating it yields CASSLGTGVAKNIQYF.

The chain recombines TRBV20-1 with TRBJ2-5; D is perhaps TRBD2 (5 bases). Trimming removed 4 bases at V and 3 bases at J, with 15 bases between. CDR1 and CDR2 (germline): DFQATT, SNEGSKA (reference sequence). CDR3 size: 14 residues. The CDR3 nucleotides are TGCAGTGCTACCGGACCTGGACTTAAAGAGACCCAGTACTTC. This encodes CSATGPGLKETQYF.

This clonotype was found a few times. The CDR3 DNA is TGTGCCAGCAGTAACCCCCAAGAGACCCAGTACTTC. Its translation is CASSNPQETQYF. This rearrangement joins TRBV6-2 or TRBV6-3 to TRBJ2-5; D gene unclear. In germline, CDR1 is MNHEY, CDR2 SVGEGT. CDR3 length equals 12 residues. V lost 5 bases to trimming and J lost 1 base, with 5 bases between them.

This clonotype was recorded a few times. The chain recombines TRBV7-2 with TRBJ1-4; D gene unclear. The CDR3 consists of 13 residues. Per germline, CDR1 SGHTA and CDR2 FQGNSA. With 1 base removed from V and 13 bases from J, the gap between germline ends came to 13 bases. CDR3 loop: CASSLESRNPLFF. In nucleotides, the CDR3 is TGTGCCAGCAGCTTAGAGTCTCGTAACCCACTGTTTTTT.

As concerns this clonotype: At one of its ends the junction is not consistent with the germline gene, which may arise from a read error. The chain links TRBV7-7 to TRBJ2-7, with no clear D. In germline, CDR1 is SSHAT, CDR2 FNYEAQ (reference sequence). This CDR3 is 14 amino acids long. CDR3 protein: CASSLESASYEQYF. The CDR3 coding sequence is TGTGCTAGCAGCTTAGAATCGGCTTCCTACGAGCAGTACTTC.

V and J are TRBV4-2 and TRBJ2-3; 8 bases align to TRBD1. Germline V gives CDR1 LGHNA, CDR2 YNFKEQ. The CDR3 loop spans 17 amino acids. The junction had 16 bases not matched to a gene; V was cut back by 0 bases and J by 11 bases. DNA of the CDR3: TGTGCCAGCAGCCAAGATATAGGGACAGGACCCTTTCAGTGGCAGTATTTT. It codes for CASSQDIGTGPFQWQYF.